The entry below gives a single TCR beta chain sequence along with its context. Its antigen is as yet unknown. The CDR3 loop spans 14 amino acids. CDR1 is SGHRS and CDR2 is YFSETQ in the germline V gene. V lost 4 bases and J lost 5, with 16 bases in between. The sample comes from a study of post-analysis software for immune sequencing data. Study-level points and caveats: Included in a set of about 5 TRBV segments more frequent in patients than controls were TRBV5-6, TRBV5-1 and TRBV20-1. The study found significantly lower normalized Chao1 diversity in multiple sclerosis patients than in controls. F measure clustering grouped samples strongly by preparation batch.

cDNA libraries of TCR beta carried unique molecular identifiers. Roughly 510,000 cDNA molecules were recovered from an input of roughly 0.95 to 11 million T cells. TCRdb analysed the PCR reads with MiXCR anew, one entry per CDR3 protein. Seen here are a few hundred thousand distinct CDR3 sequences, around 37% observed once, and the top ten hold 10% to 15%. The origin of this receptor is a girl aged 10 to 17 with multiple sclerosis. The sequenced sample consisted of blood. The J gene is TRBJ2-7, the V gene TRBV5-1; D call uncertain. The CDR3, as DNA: TGCGCCAGCAGCCCGTGGAACAACTTAGACGAGCAGTACTTC. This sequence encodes CASSPWNNLDEQYF.